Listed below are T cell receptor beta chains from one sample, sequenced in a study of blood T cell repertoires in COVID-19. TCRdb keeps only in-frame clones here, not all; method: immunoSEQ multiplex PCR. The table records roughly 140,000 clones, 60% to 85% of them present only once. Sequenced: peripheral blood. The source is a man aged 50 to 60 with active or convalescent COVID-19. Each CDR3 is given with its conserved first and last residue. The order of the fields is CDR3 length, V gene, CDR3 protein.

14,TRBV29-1,CSVEEQTANYGYTF
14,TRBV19,CASSIGFEDSPLHF
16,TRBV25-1,CASSELGTGLSNEQYF
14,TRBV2,CASSWAREGTEAFF
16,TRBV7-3,CASSLTGQAGWDEQFF
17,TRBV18,CASSPPESGSEGDTQYF
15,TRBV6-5,CASSITGLRSYEQYF
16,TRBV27,CASSLLGTGITGELFF
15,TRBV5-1,CASSLGAGFTDTQYF
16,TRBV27,CASSPLGERGNQPQHF
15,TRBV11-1,CASSLGTGVWETQYF
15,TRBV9,CASSVDPGARTEAFF
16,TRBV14,CASSRKFRGLNTEAFF
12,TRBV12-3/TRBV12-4,CASLVDRREAFF
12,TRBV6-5,CASSYRDYGYTF
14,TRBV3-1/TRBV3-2,CASSQAGTGQEQYF
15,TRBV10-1,CASLLRVPMNGELFF
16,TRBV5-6,CASSPRTGMGGTEAFF
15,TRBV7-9,CASSLSGTVQETQYF
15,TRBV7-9,CASSSLDRGELEAFF
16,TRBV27,CASSPRVAGFTDTQYF
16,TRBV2,CASSELGQGAGGEQFF
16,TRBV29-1,CSVDTPGLAGDYEQYF
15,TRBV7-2,CASSPAGGRRYTQYF
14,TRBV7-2,CASSLYSRNTEAFF
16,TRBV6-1,CASSELQGANYNEQFF
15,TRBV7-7,CASSLGNGVDYEQYF
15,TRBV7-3,CASSPTWGGTGELFF
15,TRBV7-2,CASSLRDIPRDEQYF
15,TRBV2,CASSEASDLNTEAFF
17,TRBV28,CASSPADSPASNSPLHF
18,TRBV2,CASSFLSGTSGSSYEQYF
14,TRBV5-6,CASSNWGTDTEAFF
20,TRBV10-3,CAISVLWGTSGRGEYNEQFF
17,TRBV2,CASSENRGRVTKNIQYF
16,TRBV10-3,CAISEFDRTGGEKLFF
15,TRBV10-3,CAISESGTSGETQYF
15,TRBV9,CASSVDPVRGNTIYF
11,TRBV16,CASSQEAEQFF
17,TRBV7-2,CASSPKAGTPVGNEQYF
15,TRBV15,CATSRDRSSPYEQYF
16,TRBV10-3,CAISESPGGLNSPLHF
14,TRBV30,CAWQRGNSNQPQHF
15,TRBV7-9,CASTTLGLAGNEQFF
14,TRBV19,CASSPQGQLTEAFF
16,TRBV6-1,CASSELVGGAGNTIYF
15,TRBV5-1,CASSLAGGRAYEQYF
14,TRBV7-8,CASSRTGGSYEQYF
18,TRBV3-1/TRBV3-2,CASSPGQGGPGTNEKLFF
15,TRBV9,CASSSGTGRDEKLFF
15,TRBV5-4,CASSLVDRPAYEQYF
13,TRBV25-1,CASSAPGANVLTF